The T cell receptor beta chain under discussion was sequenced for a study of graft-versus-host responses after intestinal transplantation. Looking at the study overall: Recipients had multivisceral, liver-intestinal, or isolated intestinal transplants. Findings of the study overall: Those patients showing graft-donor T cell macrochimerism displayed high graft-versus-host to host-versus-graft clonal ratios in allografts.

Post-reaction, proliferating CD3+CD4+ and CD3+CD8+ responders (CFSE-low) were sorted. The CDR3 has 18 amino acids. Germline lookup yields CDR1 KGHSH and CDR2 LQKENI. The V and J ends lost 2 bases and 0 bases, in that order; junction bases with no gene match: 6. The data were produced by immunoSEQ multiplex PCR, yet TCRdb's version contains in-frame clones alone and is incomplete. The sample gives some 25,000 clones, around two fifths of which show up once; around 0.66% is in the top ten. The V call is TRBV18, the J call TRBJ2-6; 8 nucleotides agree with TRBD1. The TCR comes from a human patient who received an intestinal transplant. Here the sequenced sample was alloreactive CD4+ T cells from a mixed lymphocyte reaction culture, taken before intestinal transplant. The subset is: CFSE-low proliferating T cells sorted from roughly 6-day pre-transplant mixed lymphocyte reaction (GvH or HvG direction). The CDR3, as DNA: TGTGCCAGCTCACCAAGGACAGGGAGGTTCTCTGGGGCCAACGTCCTGACTTTC. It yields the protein CASSPRTGRFSGANVLTF.